Reported below is one T cell receptor (beta chain). Its target is not known. From germline, CDR1 is ENHRY and CDR2 SYGVKD. With V trimmed by 3 bases and J by 4 bases, 5 bases remained unmatched. The CDR3 contains 15 residues. The source of the sample is a study of shared clonotypes between healthy human individuals. Study-level findings and limits: The expectation was that sequencing depth would affect clonotype sharing among donors.

Profiled with immunoSEQ multiplex PCR; TCRdb holds only in-frame clones, not every one. This sample has roughly 1,000,000 clones; 78% occur once, and the top ten carry approximately 0.5%. The sample taken for sequencing was memory CD4+ T cells from PBMCs. Regarding subset: CD45RA-negative fraction. The gene calls are TRBV10-3 and TRBJ2-5; 10 nucleotides match TRBD1. This receptor was taken from a man between 18 and 29 years old in good health. Some clones in this sample may be carry-over from other donors' samples. In DNA form, the CDR3 reads TGTGCCATCAGTGAAAGACAGGGGGCAGGAGAGACCCAGTACTTC. Translated: CAISERQGAGETQYF.